These 30 T cell receptor beta chains share one sample of origin, sequenced in a study of shared clonotypes between healthy human individuals. Clones were read by immunoSEQ multiplex PCR, and TCRdb kept only the in-frame ones, dropping some. Of over a million clones listed, around four fifths are singletons. The sequencing sample was made of memory CD4+ T cells sorted from blood. The subset here: CD45RA-negative fraction. The receptors were gathered from a man between 18 and 29 years old in good health.

The chain joins TRBV28 to TRBJ2-1; D perhaps matches TRBD2 (6 bases). CDR1 MDHEN and CDR2 SYDVKM come from the germline V gene. The CDR3 consists of 13 residues. V was trimmed by 4 bases and J by 10 bases, leaving 14 bases between them. CDR3 in amino acids: CASSSGLRLEQFF. The CDR3 DNA reads as TGTGCCAGCAGTTCGGGACTCCGGTTGGAGCAGTTCTTC.

The CDR3 bases are TGTGCCAGCTCTAAGAGCGGATCCTCCTACAATGAGCAGTTCTTC. It is translated as CASSKSGSSYNEQFF. The V and J genes are TRBV9 and TRBJ2-1, with D maybe TRBD2 (5 bases). Germline lookup yields CDR1 SGDLS and CDR2 YYNGEE. CDR3 length: 15 residues. V gave up 7 bases and J gave up 0 bases, with 14 bases separating them.

This chain links TRBV6-1 with TRBJ1-4, with no clear D. This CDR3 region has 14 residues. Germline CDR1 and CDR2: MNHNS and SASEGT. Deletions cut 3 bases from V and 3 bases from J, with 8 bases between. CDR3 nucleotide sequence: TGTGCCAGCAGTGATCGGGGTTCTAATGAAAAACTGTTTTTT. Amino acids: CASSDRGSNEKLFF.

The genes are TRBV5-1 and TRBJ2-2, with D unclear. The CDR3 is made up of 13 amino acids. V lost 0 bases and J 8 bases, leaving 8 bases between the germline ends. Germline V gene sequence: CDR1 SGHRS, CDR2 YFSETQ. Here the CDR3 DNA reads TGCGCCAGCAGCTTGGCCACCCGTGGGGAGCTGTTTTTT. It is translated as CASSLATRGELFF.

The V gene is TRBV30, the J gene TRBJ2-1; D gene uncertain. Trimming took off 1 base at V and 7 bases at J, with 5 bases between the two ends. This CDR3 contains 11 residues. CDR1 is GTSNPN and CDR2 is SVGIG in the germline V gene (reference sequence). The CDR3 is CAWSEGNEQFF. The CDR3, as DNA: TGTGCCTGGAGTGAGGGAAATGAGCAGTTCTTC.

The chain links TRBV2 to TRBJ1-1, with D hard to call. The CDR3 is made up of 15 amino acids. V lost 7 bases and J 0 bases, leaving 15 bases between the germline ends. CDR1 is SNHLY, CDR2 FYNNEI, per germline. This CDR3 reads CASKEGVVMNTEAFF. The CDR3, as DNA: TGTGCCAGCAAGGAGGGAGTCGTTATGAACACTGAAGCTTTCTTT.

The V gene is TRBV18, the J gene TRBJ1-5, with a weak D call TRBD1 (6 bases). The CDR3 runs 15 residues. V was cut by 3 bases and J by 4 bases, with 13 bases left in between. Germline V gene data show CDR1 as KGHSH and CDR2 as LQKENI. CDR3 sequence reads: CASSPGDTVNQPQHF. DNA of the CDR3: TGTGCCAGCTCACCCGGGGACACGGTGAATCAGCCCCAGCATTTT.

V and J are TRBV7-2 and TRBJ2-5, with 9 bases matching TRBD2. There are 14 residues in the CDR3. CDR1 and CDR2 from the germline V gene are SGHTA and FQGNSA. The CDR3 nucleotides are TGTGCGGGGGCCGGCGGGAGGGCCTCGGAGACCCAGTACTTC. Translating gives CAGAGGRASETQYF.

This clone was counted a single time. Other DNA sequences of this sample code for an identical CDR3. The rearrangement joins TRBV30 to TRBJ2-1; no clear D gene. V shed 4 bases and J shed 4 bases, with 5 bases lying between them. The CDR3 runs 11 residues. CDR1 and CDR2 from the germline V gene are GTSNPN and SVGIG (reference sequence). CDR3 in DNA: TGTGCCTGGACAGGTTACAATGAGCAGTTCTTC. Residues: CAWTGYNEQFF.

A remark on this clone: At one of its ends the junction is not consistent with the germline gene, which may arise from a read error. In DNA form, the CDR3 reads TGTGCTAGCAGCCGGGAGCCGGACACCGGGGAGCTGTTTTTT. Translated, it gives CASSREPDTGELFF. The gene calls are TRBV7-7 and TRBJ2-2, with D possibly TRBD2 on 6 matching bases. Germline V lookup: CDR1 SSHAT, CDR2 FNYEAQ (reference sequence). CDR3 size: 14 residues. Using reference TRBV7-7 and TRBJ2-2 for the parts outside the CDR3, the full variable domain is GAGVSQSPRYKVTKRGQDVTLRCDPISSHATLYWYQQALGQGPEFLTYFNYEAQPDKSGLPSDRFSAERPEGSISTLTIQRTEQRDSAMYRCASSREPDTGELFFGEGSRLTVL.

Concerning this clone: A read error may produce the germline difference seen at one junction end. The chain carries TRBV7-9 and TRBJ1-6; D ambiguous. CDR3 length equals 17 residues. Germline CDR1 reads SEHNR; CDR2 reads FQNEAQ (reference sequence). CDR3 nucleotide sequence: TGTGCCAGCAGCGTAGCACCCTCCGGCGGGATTAATTCACCCCTCCACTTT. This encodes CASSVAPSGGINSPLHF.

This chain uses TRBV7-8 with TRBJ2-5; a weak D match, TRBD2 (5 bases). CDR3 size: 14 residues. In germline, CDR1 is SGHVS, CDR2 FQNEAQ. The V end lost 2 bases, the J end lost 9 bases, and 16 bases lay between the germline ends. CDR3 sequence: CASSLSAGERAQYF. Here the CDR3 DNA reads TGTGCCAGCAGCTTAAGCGCAGGCGAGAGGGCCCAGTACTTC.

This sequence joins TRBV7-9 and TRBJ1-1; D is perhaps TRBD1 (6 bases). In germline, CDR1 is SEHNR, CDR2 FQNEAQ (reference sequence). Trimming pared 6 bases from V and 0 bases from J, leaving 17 bases between. The CDR3 runs to 16 residues. The CDR3 protein is CASRHRWGPLNTEAFF. Here the CDR3 DNA reads TGTGCCAGCAGACATAGATGGGGGCCATTGAACACTGAAGCTTTCTTT.

This chain joins TRBV7-2 and TRBJ2-3; 12 nucleotides line up with TRBD2. CDR3 length equals 17 residues. Germline CDR1 SGHTA, CDR2 FQGNSA. J gave up 2 bases and V 5 bases, and 8 bases lay outside the gene matches. The CDR3 nucleotides are TGTGCCAGCAGCCCCGGACTAGCGGGGAGGTACACAGATACGCAGTATTTT. Protein sequence: CASSPGLAGRYTDTQYF.

This chain joins TRBV7-6 and TRBJ2-5, with unresolved D. Per germline, CDR1 SGHVS and CDR2 FNYEAQ. The CDR3 consists of 12 residues. Trimming took 5 bases from V and 3 from J, leaving 7 bases between them. The CDR3 region is CASSRPEETQYF. The CDR3 DNA follows: TGTGCCAGCAGCCGCCCCGAAGAGACCCAGTACTTC.

This clone was observed once. J is TRBJ1-2 and V is TRBV30, with 10 bases identical to TRBD1. Germline V lookup: CDR1 GTSNPN, CDR2 SVGIG (reference sequence). The CDR3 is 14 amino acids. V was pared by 2 bases and J by 3 bases, with 3 bases of the junction left unmatched. The CDR3: CAWSLTGGYYGYTF. The CDR3 DNA sequence: TGTGCCTGGAGTCTGACAGGGGGCTACTATGGCTACACCTTC.

This clone was seen only a few times. This chain connects TRBV5-5 to TRBJ2-5; the D call may be TRBD1 or TRBD2 (6 bases each). The ends were cut back, 0 bases at V and 5 bases at J, with 20 bases in the middle. Looked up from germline, CDR1 is SGHKS and CDR2 is YYEKEE (reference sequence). CDR3 length: 17 residues. The CDR3 DNA sequence: TGTGCCAGCAGCTTGGATTCAGGGGACTCGAGAAGGGAGACCCAGTACTTC. This encodes CASSLDSGDSRRETQYF.

J is TRBJ2-5 and V is TRBV5-4, with 8 bases matching TRBD2. Germline V gives CDR1 SGHNT, CDR2 YYREEE (reference sequence). The CDR3 sequence is 15 residues long. The V segment lost 4 bases and the J segment 5 bases; nucleotides outside the gene matches: 10. The CDR3 DNA reads as TGTGCCAGCAGCCGAGTTACCGGGACTAGGGAGACCCAGTACTTC. Encoded protein: CASSRVTGTRETQYF.

This chain links TRBV10-1 with TRBJ2-6; D unresolved. Trimming removed 6 bases from V and 0 bases from J, with 3 bases in between. CDR3 length: 13 amino acids. Germline V CDR1 and CDR2: WNHNN, SYGVQD (reference sequence). In DNA form, the CDR3 reads TGCGCCAGCAGCCCCTCTGGGGCCAACGTCCTGACTTTC. The encoded protein is CASSPSGANVLTF.

In DNA form, the CDR3 reads TGTGCCGCAAGCTCCAGCGCCCACGGTAAAAACATTCAGTACTTC. This gives the protein CAASSSAHGKNIQYF. The rearrangement joins TRBV19 to TRBJ2-4; D gene uncertain. This CDR3 has 15 residues. Trimming took 11 bases from V and 4 from J, leaving 21 bases between them. CDR1 and CDR2 from the germline V gene are LNHDA and SQIVND (reference sequence).

The chain combines TRBV28 with TRBJ1-6, with D uncertain. The CDR3 sequence is 17 residues long. Germline assignment: CDR1 MDHEN and CDR2 SYDVKM. V was cut by 10 bases and J by 6 bases, with 25 bases left in between. The CDR3 DNA follows: TGTGCCACGTACGATCGGTTTCGGTCGGGAACTAATTCACCCCTCCACTTT. Its protein is CATYDRFRSGTNSPLHF.

The rearrangement uses TRBV11-2 and TRBJ2-7, with D possibly matching TRBD2 (6 bases). V dropped 2 bases and J dropped 7 bases, with 12 bases sitting between them. There are 13 residues in the CDR3. Per germline, CDR1 SGHAT and CDR2 FQNNGV. The CDR3, as DNA: TGTGCCAGCAGCTTAAGCGTGGGGGGAGAGCAGTACTTC. The encoded protein is CASSLSVGGEQYF.

Comments on this clone: Other nucleotide sequences from this sample produce the same CDR3. The chain couples TRBV5-1 to TRBJ1-3; 8 nucleotides match TRBD1. V lost 5 bases, J lost 7 bases, and 8 bases stayed unmatched. CDR3 length: 14 amino acids. Germline values: CDR1 SGHRS, CDR2 YFSETQ. The CDR3 DNA follows: TGCGCCAGCAGGCTGACAGGGGATGGGAACACCATATATTTT. This codes for CASRLTGDGNTIYF. Complete variable domain (other parts from reference TRBV5-1 and TRBJ1-3): KAGVTQTPRYLIKTRGQQVTLSCSPISGHRSVSWYQQTPGQGLQFLFEYFSETQRNKGNFPGRFSGRQFSNSRSEMNVSTLELGDSALYLCASRLTGDGNTIYFGEGSWLTVV.

The chain joins TRBV4-1 to TRBJ2-5, with 8 bases lining up with TRBD1. CDR3 size: 16 residues. V trimming: 0 bases; J trimming: 7 bases; junction bases outside the gene matches: 10. Per the germline V gene, CDR1 is MGHRA and CDR2 is YSYEKL. The CDR3 DNA reads as TGCGCCAGCAGCCAAGAGTCTCAGGGGGCTCGGGGGACCCAGTACTTC. The encoded protein is CASSQESQGARGTQYF.

The chain recombines TRBV6-1 with TRBJ2-3; unclear D gene. CDR1 is MNHNS and CDR2 is SASEGT in the germline V gene. CDR3 length: 10 amino acids. V lost 6 bases and J 14 bases, leaving 12 bases between the germline ends. As DNA, the CDR3 is TGTGCCAGCAGAGAGATACGGGCGTATTTT. Translation: CASREIRAYF.

In its sample, this clone was seen a few times. This chain joins TRBV7-9 and TRBJ2-3, with D possibly TRBD2 on 6 matching bases. CDR1 and CDR2 from the germline V gene are SEHNR and FQNEAQ (reference sequence). V was cut by 4 bases and J by 4 bases, with 15 bases left in between. The CDR3 totals 15 residues. This CDR3 reads CASSSTGTQADTQYF. For the CDR3, the DNA is TGTGCCAGCAGCTCGACCGGGACTCAAGCAGATACGCAGTATTTT.

This sequence joins TRBV7-6 and TRBJ2-7; tentatively, D is TRBD1 (5 bases). CDR1 is SGHVS and CDR2 is FNYEAQ in the germline V gene. Trimming removed 0 bases at V and 3 bases at J, with 6 bases between. This CDR3 is 13 amino acids long. CDR3 loop: CASSLATGYEQYF. CDR3 sequence (DNA): TGTGCCAGCAGCTTAGCCACAGGCTACGAGCAGTACTTC.

The chain carries TRBV11-2 and TRBJ2-3, with D possibly TRBD2 on 7 matching bases. The germline CDR1 and CDR2 sequences are SGHAT and FQNNGV. The CDR3 contains 17 residues. The V and J ends lost 2 bases and 1 base respectively, with 16 bases between them. The CDR3 nucleotides read TGTGCCAGCAGCTTAAATGGGAGGGGGTCGGGCACAGATACGCAGTATTTT. Encoded protein: CASSLNGRGSGTDTQYF.

The V and J genes are TRBV6-1 and TRBJ1-5, with D perhaps matching TRBD1 (6 bases). Germline-derived CDR1 and CDR2 are MNHNS and SASEGT. Trimming cost V 1 base and J 2 bases, with 12 bases left between them. The CDR3 is made up of 16 amino acids. The CDR3 region has the DNA TGTGCCAGCAGTGAAGTTTGGTCAGGGGGCAATCAGCCCCAGCATTTT. Protein product: CASSEVWSGGNQPQHF.

The chain combines TRBV4-1 with TRBJ2-3; weak D call: TRBD2 (5 bases). Germline lookup yields CDR1 MGHRA and CDR2 YSYEKL. The CDR3 covers 17 residues. The V end was cut by 4 bases, the J end by 3 bases, with 20 bases between. The CDR3 sequence: CASSPHGTSPGTDTQYF. The CDR3 bases are TGCGCCAGCAGCCCCCACGGTACTAGTCCGGGGACAGATACGCAGTATTTT.